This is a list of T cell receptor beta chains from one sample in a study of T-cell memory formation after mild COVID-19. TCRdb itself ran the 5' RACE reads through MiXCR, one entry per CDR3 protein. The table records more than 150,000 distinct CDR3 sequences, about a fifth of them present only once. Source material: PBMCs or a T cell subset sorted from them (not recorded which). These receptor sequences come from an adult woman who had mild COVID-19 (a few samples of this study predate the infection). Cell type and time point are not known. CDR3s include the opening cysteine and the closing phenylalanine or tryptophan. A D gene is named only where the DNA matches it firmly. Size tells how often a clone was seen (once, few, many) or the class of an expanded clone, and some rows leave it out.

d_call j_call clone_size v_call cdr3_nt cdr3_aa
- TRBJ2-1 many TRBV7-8 TGTGCCAGCAGCTACCAGGCCTACAATGAGCAGTTCTTC CASSYQAYNEQFF
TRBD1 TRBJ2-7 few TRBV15 TGTGCCACCAGCGGACAGGTAGCCTTCCCCTACGAGCAGTACTTC CATSGQVAFPYEQYF
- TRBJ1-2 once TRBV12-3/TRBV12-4 TGTGCCAGCAGTTCCCCCGGGATTAACTATGGCTACACCTTC CASSSPGINYGYTF
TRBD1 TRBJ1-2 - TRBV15 TGTGCCACCAGCAGAGCATTCCGGGACAGGGGCCTCTATGGCTACACCTTC CATSRAFRDRGLYGYTF
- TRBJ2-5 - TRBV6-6 TGTGCCAGCAGTTACGGGCGCGGGAACCTCCAAGAGACCCAGTACTTC CASSYGRGNLQETQYF
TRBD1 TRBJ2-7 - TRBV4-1 TGCGCCAGCAGCCACCAGGGGGTCTCCTACGAGCAGTACTTC CASSHQGVSYEQYF
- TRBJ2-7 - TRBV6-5 TGTGCCAGCCATCGGAGCTCCTACGAGCAGTACTTC CASHRSSYEQYF
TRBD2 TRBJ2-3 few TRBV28 TGTGCCAGCAGTTTGGAGACTAGCGGGAATGAATGGACAGATACGCAGTATTTT CASSLETSGNEWTDTQYF
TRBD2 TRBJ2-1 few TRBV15 TGTGCCACCAGCAGGTACGGGGGGGCCTTGAGTGAGCAGTTCTTC CATSRYGGALSEQFF
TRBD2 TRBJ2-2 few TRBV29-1 TGCAGCGTCCTATCTAGCGGGAGCCGTCGAAACACCGGGGAGCTGTTTTTT CSVLSSGSRRNTGELFF
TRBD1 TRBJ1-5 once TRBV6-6 TGTGCCAGTAACATTACAGGGGGAGGCATTCAGCCCCAGCATTTT CASNITGGGIQPQHF
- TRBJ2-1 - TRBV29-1 TGCAGCGTTGACGGGACCCTCAATGAGCAGTTCTTC CSVDGTLNEQFF
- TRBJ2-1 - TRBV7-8 TGTGCCAGCAGTCCCAATTGGTGGGACACCTACAATGAGCAGTTCTTC CASSPNWWDTYNEQFF
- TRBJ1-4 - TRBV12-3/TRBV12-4 TGTGCCAGCAGTACCGTGAAAGAGAGGGAAAAACTGTTTTTT CASSTVKEREKLFF
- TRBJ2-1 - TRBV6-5 TGTGCCAGCAGTTACAGGGCGGACTACAATGAGCAGTTCTTC CASSYRADYNEQFF
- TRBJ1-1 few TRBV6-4 TGTGCCAGCAGACAGAGTTACAGGGATTATGACAAAGCTTTCTTT CASRQSYRDYDKAFF
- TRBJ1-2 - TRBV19 TGTGCCAGTAGTATCAACAGCCAGTATGGCTACACCTTC CASSINSQYGYTF
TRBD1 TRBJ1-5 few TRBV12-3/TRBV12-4 TGTGCCAGCACCGCCGGGACAGGGGGCCTCAATCAGCCCCAGCATTTT CASTAGTGGLNQPQHF
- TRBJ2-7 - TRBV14 TGTGCCAGCAGCCAAGGAAATTACTACGAGCAGTACTTC CASSQGNYYEQYF
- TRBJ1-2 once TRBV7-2 TGTGCCAGCAGCACGATCGGGGGGTATGGCTACACCTTC CASSTIGGYGYTF
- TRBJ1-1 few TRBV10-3 TGTGCCATCAGTCCAGTGAACACTGAAGCTTTCTTT CAISPVNTEAFF
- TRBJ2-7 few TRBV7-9 TGTGCCAGCAGCCCGGGACAACTCTACGAGCAGTACTTC CASSPGQLYEQYF
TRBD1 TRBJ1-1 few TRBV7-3 TGTGCCAGCAGCCTACAGGGGGCTAGTACTGAAGCTTTCTTT CASSLQGASTEAFF
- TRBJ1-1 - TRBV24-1 TGTGCCACCAGCTTCAGGGACACCGGAGGCACTGAAGCTTTCTTT CATSFRDTGGTEAFF
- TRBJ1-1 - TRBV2 TGTGCCAGCAGCGTAGGGACCGCGGGGACTGAAGCTTTCTTT CASSVGTAGTEAFF
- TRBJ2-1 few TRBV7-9 TGTGCCAGCAGCTTAGGGGCCCCAGGGAATGAGCAGTTCTTC CASSLGAPGNEQFF
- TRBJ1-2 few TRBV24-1 TGTGCCACCAGTGTTGGGGGGCTCTATGGCTACACCTTC CATSVGGLYGYTF
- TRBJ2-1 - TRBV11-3 TGTGCCAGCAGCCACCGACTGCCCAGCGAGCAGTTCTTC CASSHRLPSEQFF
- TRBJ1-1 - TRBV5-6 TGTGCCAGCAGCTTGTCGTCAGAGGCCACTGAAGCTTTCTTT CASSLSSEATEAFF
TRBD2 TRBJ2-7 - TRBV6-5 TGTGCCAGCAGTTACTCGGGGCTAGCGGGAGGCGCCTACGAGCAGTACTTC CASSYSGLAGGAYEQYF
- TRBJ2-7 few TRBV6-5 TGTGCCAGCAGCCTCGCCGGGGCTAACGAGCAGTACTTC CASSLAGANEQYF
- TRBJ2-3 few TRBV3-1 TGTGCCAGCAGCCAGGTCATTGATAGCACAGATACGCAGTATTTT CASSQVIDSTDTQYF
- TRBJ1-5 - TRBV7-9 TGTGCCAGCAGTTCAGCCACGGGGGAGTTGAAGCCCCAGCATTTT CASSSATGELKPQHF
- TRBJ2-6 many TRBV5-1 TGTGCCAGCAGCTTTGGGGACTCTGGGGCCAACGTCCTGACTTTC CASSFGDSGANVLTF
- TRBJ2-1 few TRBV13 TGTGCCAGCAGCACCTACAATGAGCAGTTCTTC CASSTYNEQFF
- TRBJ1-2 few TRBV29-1 TGCAGCGTACGGACGGCCTATGGCTACACCTTC CSVRTAYGYTF
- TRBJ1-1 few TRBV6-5 TGTGCCAGCAGTTACTCGACTGGAAGTGAAGCTTTCTTT CASSYSTGSEAFF
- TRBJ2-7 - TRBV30 TGTGCCTGGAGTCCCCGTGCGAGGGAGGTGTACGAGCAGTACTTC CAWSPRAREVYEQYF
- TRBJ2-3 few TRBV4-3 TGCGCCAGCAGCCAAGAAGTGGGGAAAATAACCACAGATACGCAGTATTTT CASSQEVGKITTDTQYF
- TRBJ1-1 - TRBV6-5 TGTGCCAGCAGTCACTACACTGAAGCTTTCTTT CASSHYTEAFF